This T cell receptor (beta chain) is drawn from a study of blood T cell repertoires in COVID-19. Background on the study: Acute and convalescent COVID-19 samples came from the United States, Italy and Spain. T cells, B-cell-depleted T cells, or PBMCs supplied cDNA or gDNA.

The CDR3 length is 14 residues. V dropped 0 bases and J dropped 10 bases, with 10 bases sitting between them. Germline values: CDR1 LNHNV, CDR2 YYDKDF (reference sequence). Per the original methods: The authors estimated nucleated cell counts from reference gene primer amplification. TCRdb's table, derived via immunoSEQ multiplex PCR, lists solely in-frame clones and lacks some. D and trimming were read from the DNA, whereas the V and J calls and clone size are those reported in that table. The sample holds around 150,000 clones, roughly 80% seen once. Sequencing was carried out using peripheral blood. The clonotype originates from a man in his fifties with acute or convalescent COVID-19. The gene calls are TRBV15 and TRBJ1-6, with D perhaps matching TRBD1 (6 bases). CDR3 in amino acids: CATSRDRGNSPLHF. In DNA, the CDR3 is TGTGCCACCAGCAGAGACAGGGGAAACTCACCCCTCCACTTT.